This record covers a single TCR beta chain. The data originate from a study of blood T cells in healthy people across ages. The CDR3 covers 16 residues. Per the germline V gene, CDR1 is SGDLS and CDR2 is YYNGEE. Trimming at V came to 0 bases and at J to 1 base, leaving 5 bases not matched to a gene. Through a sample-barcoded 5' primer and a J-beta primer mix, a second PCR was run for about 7 to 12 cycles. TCRdb itself ran the 5' RACE reads through MiXCR, one entry per CDR3 protein. This table has fewer than 2 million distinct CDR3 sequences, around 42% appearing once. The material sequenced was blood. The sequence was collected from a human donor in good health. The rearrangement joins TRBV9 to TRBJ1-2; TRBD1 agrees at 8 bases. The CDR3 DNA sequence: TGTGCCAGCAGCGTAGGTGACAGGGGAAATAACTATGGCTACACCTTC. Translating gives CASSVGDRGNNYGYTF.